The 24 T cell receptor beta chains presented below share a single source sample, sequenced in a study of blood T cell repertoires in COVID-19. The assay was immunoSEQ multiplex PCR, and TCRdb's table has in-frame clones only and misses some. The sample contains 50,000 to 65,000 clones, 65% to 90% of which appear only once. The sequenced sample consisted of peripheral blood. The receptors originated from a man in his forties or fifties with acute or convalescent COVID-19.

The chain links TRBV11-2 to TRBJ1-2; tentatively, D is TRBD1 (5 bases). Deletions cut 1 base from V and 4 bases from J, with 7 bases between. CDR3 size: 13 residues. Per germline, CDR1 SGHAT and CDR2 FQNNGV. In DNA, the CDR3 is TGTGCCAGCAGCTTAGGGGGCACCTATGGCTACACCTTC. Protein product: CASSLGGTYGYTF.

This clone came up once. This chain links TRBV7-8 with TRBJ1-5; tentatively, D is TRBD1 (6 bases). Germline V gene sequence: CDR1 SGHVS, CDR2 FQNEAQ. The CDR3 length is 14 residues. With 6 bases removed from V and 3 bases from J, the gap between germline ends came to 12 bases. Here the CDR3 reads CASSEDSPNQPQHF. CDR3 in DNA: TGTGCCAGCAGTGAGGACAGTCCCAATCAGCCCCAGCATTTT. The complete variable domain, with remaining parts taken from reference TRBV7-8 and TRBJ1-5, reads GAGVSQSPRYKVAKRGQDVALRCDPISGHVSLFWYQQALGQGPEFLTYFQNEAQLDKSGLPSDRFFAERPEGSVSTLKIQRTQQEDSAVYLCASSEDSPNQPQHFGDGTRLSIL.

The chain combines TRBV30 with TRBJ1-2; D may be TRBD1 (5 bases). CDR3 length equals 13 residues. V lost 0 bases and J lost 4, with 9 bases in between. Per the germline V gene, CDR1 is GTSNPN and CDR2 is SVGIG (reference sequence). This chain's CDR3 is CAWSVFQGYGYTF. In DNA form, the CDR3 reads TGTGCCTGGAGTGTGTTCCAGGGCTATGGCTACACCTTC.

V usage is TRBV15 and J usage is TRBJ1-4; D call uncertain. Germline CDR1 reads LNHNV; CDR2 reads YYDKDF (reference sequence). The CDR3 loop spans 13 amino acids. With 0 bases removed from V and 8 bases from J, the gap between germline ends came to 7 bases. CDR3 bases: TGTGCCACCAGCAGAGATGCACAGGAAAAACTGTTTTTT. It specifies CATSRDAQEKLFF.

This clone showed up just a few times. The chain employs TRBV6-5 and TRBJ2-7; D is possibly TRBD1 (6 bases). V lost 7 bases, J lost 3 bases, and 19 bases lay in between. Germline loops: CDR1 MNHEY, CDR2 SVGAGI. CDR3 length: 15 amino acids. The CDR3 nucleotides are TGTGCCAGCATCCCAGACAGGCGCTCCCACTACGAGCAGTACTTC. It yields the protein CASIPDRRSHYEQYF.

This clone showed up just once. The chain has TRBV9 and TRBJ1-3; D is possibly TRBD1 (6 bases). This CDR3 contains 15 residues. Deletions cut 5 bases from V and 2 bases from J, with 14 bases between. Germline V gene sequence: CDR1 SGDLS, CDR2 YYNGEE. CDR3 in DNA: TGTGCCAGCAGGCCGAGGGCAGGGGCTGGAAACACCATATATTTT. Its translation: CASRPRAGAGNTIYF.

J is TRBJ1-4 and V is TRBV6-6; D remains unclear. Per the germline V gene, CDR1 is MNHNY and CDR2 is SVGAGI (reference sequence). The CDR3 has 16 amino acids. V was shortened by 5 bases and J by 0 bases, with 13 bases between the two germline ends. CDR3 region: CASSLTNRATNEKLFF. The CDR3 DNA is TGTGCCAGCAGTCTGACTAACCGGGCAACTAATGAAAAACTGTTTTTT.

The rearrangement joins TRBV5-1 to TRBJ2-7, with unresolved D. Germline V gene sequence: CDR1 SGHRS, CDR2 YFSETQ. Deletions cut 0 bases from V and 2 bases from J, with 12 bases between. The CDR3 length is 15 residues. CDR3 bases: TGCGCCAGCAGCTTGGAGAGTTCCCCGCCCTACGAGCAGTACTTC. Amino acids: CASSLESSPPYEQYF.

The rearrangement links TRBV12-5 to TRBJ2-3; D not resolved. The V and J ends lost 6 bases and 6 bases respectively, with 7 bases between them. Germline lookup yields CDR1 LGHNT and CDR2 FRNRAP. The CDR3 is made up of 11 amino acids. CDR3 sequence: CASGPIDTQYF. The CDR3 DNA reads as TGTGCTAGTGGCCCCATCGATACGCAGTATTTT.

V usage is TRBV23-1 and J usage is TRBJ1-5; perhaps TRBD1 as D (6 bases). TRBV23-1 is an ORF, with its function uncertain. Trimming shortened V by 2 bases and J by 5 bases, and 10 bases separated the two germline ends. The CDR3 totals 14 residues. DNA of the CDR3: TGCGCCAGCAGTCAACGGGACAAACATCAGCCCCAGCATTTT. This translates into CASSQRDKHQPQHF.

This clone was seen only once. The J gene is TRBJ1-1, the V gene TRBV19; D is perhaps TRBD1 (6 bases). Germline assignment: CDR1 LNHDA and CDR2 SQIVND (reference sequence). The CDR3 totals 16 residues. Trimming removed 4 bases at V and 3 bases at J, with 18 bases between. The CDR3 loop reads CASSTTVGARHTEAFF. CDR3 DNA: TGTGCCAGTAGTACAACGGTGGGGGCCCGGCACACTGAAGCTTTCTTT.

This clone was recorded once. The chain links TRBV10-1 to TRBJ2-1; 10 bases are shared with TRBD2. The CDR3 loop spans 16 amino acids. Per germline, CDR1 WNHNN and CDR2 SYGVQD (reference sequence). With V trimmed by 7 bases and J by 6 bases, 12 bases remained unmatched. CDR3 protein: CASTRGAASGGNEQFF. The CDR3 nucleotides read TGCGCCAGCACTCGAGGGGCCGCTAGCGGGGGCAATGAGCAGTTCTTC.

The chain joins TRBV4-1 to TRBJ2-7; unclear D gene. This CDR3 comprises 14 residues. Deletions cut 3 bases from V and 4 bases from J, with 13 bases between. Germline assignment: CDR1 MGHRA and CDR2 YSYEKL. The CDR3 sequence: CASSQGQFDYEQYF. CDR3 coding DNA: TGCGCCAGCAGCCAGGGCCAGTTTGATTACGAGCAGTACTTC.

V usage is TRBV10-3 and J usage is TRBJ1-1; the match to TRBD1 covers 11 bases. The CDR3 contains 15 residues. Germline V CDR1 and CDR2: ENHRY, SYGVKD. J was trimmed by 11 bases and V by 3 bases; bases with no gene match: 11. CDR3 loop: CAISDDPGQGVSAFF. CDR3 sequence (DNA): TGTGCCATCAGTGATGACCCGGGACAGGGGGTTAGTGCTTTCTTT.

The chain uses TRBV5-4 and TRBJ1-2, with a weak D call TRBD1 (5 bases). The CDR3 consists of 17 residues. Trimming cost V 0 bases and J 1 base, with 16 bases left between them. Per the germline V gene, CDR1 is SGHNT and CDR2 is YYREEE (reference sequence). In DNA form, the CDR3 reads TGTGCCAGCAGCTTGGCCGGGGGAAGGGGAGTTAACTATGGCTACACCTTC. Translated, it gives CASSLAGGRGVNYGYTF.

The rearrangement uses TRBV11-3 and TRBJ2-5, with TRBD1 matching over 7 bases. V lost 5 bases, J lost 5 bases, and 11 bases stayed unmatched. CDR1 SGHNT and CDR2 YENEEA come from the germline V gene. The CDR3 runs to 15 residues. The CDR3: CASSNRGHSSETQYF. CDR3 in DNA: TGTGCCAGCAGCAACAGGGGACATAGTTCCGAGACCCAGTACTTC.

The chain recombines TRBV30 with TRBJ2-2; perhaps TRBD1 as D (6 bases). Trimming took 1 base from V and 6 from J, leaving 9 bases between them. CDR1 is GTSNPN and CDR2 is SVGIG in the germline V gene (reference sequence). The CDR3 loop spans 13 amino acids. Here the CDR3 DNA reads TGTGCCTGGAGTGACAGGGTACCCGGGGAGCTGTTTTTT. Its protein is CAWSDRVPGELFF.

This chain uses TRBV3-1 (or the pseudogene TRBV3-2) with TRBJ1-2; 8 positions agree with TRBD1. V shed 3 bases and J 3 bases; nucleotides not matched to a gene: 3. The length of the CDR3 is 14 residues. CDR1 and CDR2 from the germline V gene are LGHDT and YNNKEL (reference sequence). CDR3 region: CASSHRQGYYGYTF. CDR3 bases: TGTGCCAGCAGCCACAGACAGGGGTACTATGGCTACACCTTC.

This chain joins TRBV7-6 and TRBJ2-5, with D tentatively TRBD2 (6 bases). Germline V gene data show CDR1 as SGHVS and CDR2 as FNYEAQ. The CDR3 spans 19 residues. V gave up 1 base and J gave up 5 bases, with 26 bases separating them. CDR3 amino acids: CASSLEWGAGGALRETQYF. The CDR3, as DNA: TGTGCCAGCAGCTTAGAATGGGGCGCCGGGGGTGCCCTCCGGGAGACCCAGTACTTC. Supplemented by reference TRBV7-6 and TRBJ2-5, the full variable domain reads GAGVSQSPRYKVTKRGQDVALRCDPISGHVSLYWYRQALGQGPEFLTYFNYEAQQDKSGLPNDRFSAERPEGSISTLTIQRTEQRDSAMYRCASSLEWGAGGALRETQYFGPGTRLLVL.

CDR3 coding DNA: TGTGCCAGCAGTGAAGGGACCACAGGGGGGCAGCCCCAGCATTTT. Its protein is CASSEGTTGGQPQHF. This chain joins TRBV2 and TRBJ1-5; 8 bases are shared with TRBD1. Trimming at V came to 1 base and at J to 7 bases, leaving 6 bases not matched to a gene. Germline lookup yields CDR1 SNHLY and CDR2 FYNNEI. This CDR3 contains 15 residues. Full variable domain (remainder filled in from reference TRBV2 and TRBJ1-5): EPEVTQTPSHQVTQMGQEVILRCVPISNHLYFYWYRQILGQKVEFLVSFYNNEISEKSEIFDDQFSVERPDGSNFTLKIRSTKLEDSAMYFCASSEGTTGGQPQHFGDGTRLSIL.

This chain joins TRBV24-1 and TRBJ2-2; TRBD1 matches at 11 bases. Germline V gene sequence: CDR1 KGHDR, CDR2 SFDVKD. This CDR3 contains 14 residues. J gave up 4 bases and V 7 bases, and 1 base lay outside the gene matches. CDR3 nucleotide sequence: TGTGCCACCAGCGGACAGGGGGCCACCGGGGAGCTGTTTTTT. Protein: CATSGQGATGELFF.

V and J are TRBV2 and TRBJ1-2, with D perhaps matching TRBD1 (5 bases). With 2 bases removed from V and 3 bases from J, the gap between germline ends came to 13 bases. CDR1 and CDR2 from the germline V gene are SNHLY and FYNNEI. The CDR3 spans 15 residues. CDR3 sequence: CASSEWKGSDYGYTF. The CDR3 nucleotides are TGTGCCAGCAGTGAATGGAAGGGGTCGGACTATGGCTACACCTTC.

The chain uses TRBV24-1 and TRBJ1-5, with D tentatively TRBD1 (5 bases). With 2 bases removed from V and 5 bases from J, the gap between germline ends came to 9 bases. CDR3 length equals 14 residues. The germline V gene has CDR1 KGHDR and CDR2 SFDVKD. The CDR3 DNA sequence: TGTGCCACCAGTGATTCAGGGAACTATCAGCCCCAGCATTTT. It codes for CATSDSGNYQPQHF.

This rearrangement joins TRBV3-1 (or the pseudogene TRBV3-2) to TRBJ2-5; 8 bases fit TRBD1. The ends lost 8 bases at V and 5 bases at J; junction bases unmatched: 7. The germline V gene has CDR1 LGHDT and CDR2 YNNKEL (reference sequence). The CDR3 runs to 13 residues. The CDR3 nucleotides are TGTGCCAGCTACGACAGGGGTCGGGAGACCCAGTACTTC. Its protein product is CASYDRGRETQYF.